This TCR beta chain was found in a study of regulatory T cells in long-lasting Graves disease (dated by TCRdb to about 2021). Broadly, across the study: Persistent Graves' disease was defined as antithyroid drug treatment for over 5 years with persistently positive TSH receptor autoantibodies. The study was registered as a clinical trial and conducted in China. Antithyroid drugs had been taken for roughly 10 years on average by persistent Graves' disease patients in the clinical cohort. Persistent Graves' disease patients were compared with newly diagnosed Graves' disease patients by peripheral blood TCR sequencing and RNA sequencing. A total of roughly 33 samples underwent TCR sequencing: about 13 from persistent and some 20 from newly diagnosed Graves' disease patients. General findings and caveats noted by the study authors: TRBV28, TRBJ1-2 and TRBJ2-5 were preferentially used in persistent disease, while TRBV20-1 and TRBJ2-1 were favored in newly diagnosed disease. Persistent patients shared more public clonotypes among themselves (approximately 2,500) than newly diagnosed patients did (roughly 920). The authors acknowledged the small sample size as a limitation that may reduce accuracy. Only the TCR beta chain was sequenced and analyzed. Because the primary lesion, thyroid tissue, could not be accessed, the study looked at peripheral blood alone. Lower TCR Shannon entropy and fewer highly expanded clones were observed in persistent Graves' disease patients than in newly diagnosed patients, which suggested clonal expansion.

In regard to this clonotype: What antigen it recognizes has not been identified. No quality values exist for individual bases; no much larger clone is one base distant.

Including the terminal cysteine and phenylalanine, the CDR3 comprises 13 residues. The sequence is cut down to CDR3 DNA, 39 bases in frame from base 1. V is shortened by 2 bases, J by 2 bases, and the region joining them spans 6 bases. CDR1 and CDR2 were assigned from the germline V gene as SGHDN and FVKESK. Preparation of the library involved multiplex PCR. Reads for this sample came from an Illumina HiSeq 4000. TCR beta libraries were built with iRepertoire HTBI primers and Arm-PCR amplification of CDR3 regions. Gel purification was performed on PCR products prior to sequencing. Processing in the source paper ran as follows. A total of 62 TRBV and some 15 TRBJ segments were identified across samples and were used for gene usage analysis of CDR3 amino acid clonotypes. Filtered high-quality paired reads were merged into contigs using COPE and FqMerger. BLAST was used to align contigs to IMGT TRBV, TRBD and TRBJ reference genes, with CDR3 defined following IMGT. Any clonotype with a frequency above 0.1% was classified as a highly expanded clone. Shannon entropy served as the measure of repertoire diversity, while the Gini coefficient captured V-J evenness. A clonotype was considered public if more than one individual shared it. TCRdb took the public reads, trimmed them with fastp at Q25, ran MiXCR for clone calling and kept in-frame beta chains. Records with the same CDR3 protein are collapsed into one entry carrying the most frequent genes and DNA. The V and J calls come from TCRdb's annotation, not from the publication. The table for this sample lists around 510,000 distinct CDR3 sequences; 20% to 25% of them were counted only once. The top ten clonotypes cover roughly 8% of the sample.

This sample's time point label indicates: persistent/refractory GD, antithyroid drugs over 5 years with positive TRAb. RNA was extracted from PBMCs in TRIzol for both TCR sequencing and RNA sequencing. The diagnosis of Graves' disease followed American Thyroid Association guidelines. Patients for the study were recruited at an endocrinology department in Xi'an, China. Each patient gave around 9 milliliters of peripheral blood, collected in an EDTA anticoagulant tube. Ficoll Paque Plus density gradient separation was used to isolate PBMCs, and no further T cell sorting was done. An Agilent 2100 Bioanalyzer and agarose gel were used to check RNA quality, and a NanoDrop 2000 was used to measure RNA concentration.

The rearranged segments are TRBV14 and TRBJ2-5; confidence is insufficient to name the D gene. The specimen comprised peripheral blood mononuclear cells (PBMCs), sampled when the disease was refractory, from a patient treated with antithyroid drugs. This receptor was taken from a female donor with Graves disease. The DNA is TGTGCCAGCAGCCAACATGCACAAGAGACCCAGTACTTC. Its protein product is CASSQHAQETQYF. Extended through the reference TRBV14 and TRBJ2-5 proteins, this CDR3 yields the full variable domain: EAGVTQFPSHSVIEKGQTVTLRCDPISGHDNLYWYRRVMGKEIKFLLHFVKESKQDESGMPNNRFLAERTGGTYSTLKVQPAELEDSGVYFCASSQHAQETQYFGPGTRLLVL.